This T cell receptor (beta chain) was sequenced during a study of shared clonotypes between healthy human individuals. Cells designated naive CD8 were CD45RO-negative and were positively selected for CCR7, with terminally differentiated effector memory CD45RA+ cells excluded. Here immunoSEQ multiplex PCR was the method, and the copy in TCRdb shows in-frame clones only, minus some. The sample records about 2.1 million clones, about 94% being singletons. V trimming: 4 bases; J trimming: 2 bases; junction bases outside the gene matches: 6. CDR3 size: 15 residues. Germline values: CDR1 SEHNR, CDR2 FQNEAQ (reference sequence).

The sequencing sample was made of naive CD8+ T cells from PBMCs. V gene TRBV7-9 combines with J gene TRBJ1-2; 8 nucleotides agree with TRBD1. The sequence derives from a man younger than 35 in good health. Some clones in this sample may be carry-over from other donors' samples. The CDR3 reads CASSSGTGINYGYTF. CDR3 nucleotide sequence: TGTGCCAGCAGCTCCGGGACAGGCATAAACTATGGCTACACCTTC.